This TCR beta chain stems from a study of cytomegalovirus exposure and HLA in healthy donors. The PCR employed 60 Vbeta primers together with 13 Jbeta primers. Repertoires were generated with immunoSEQ multiplex PCR, while TCRdb's copy carries only in-frame clones and drops some. The repertoire holds about 120,000 clones, with around 77% as singletons. Trimming removed 6 bases from V and 2 bases from J, with 11 bases in between. The germline CDR1 and CDR2 sequences are MDHEN and SYDVKM. The CDR3 has 13 residues. To note about this clone: Its target is not known.

Findings and caveats of the study: The authors later linked a missense DCLRE1C variant to TCR beta V- and J-gene trimming.

The specimen was PBMCs. The sequence derives from a human donor in good health. J is TRBJ2-7 and V is TRBV28; D gene uncertain. CDR3 region: CASSQLPPYEQYF. In nucleotides, the CDR3 is TGTGCCAGCAGCCAGTTACCCCCCTACGAGCAGTACTTC.